This T cell receptor (beta chain) is from a study of blood T cell repertoires in COVID-19. On the study more broadly: Sources were T cells, B-cell-depleted T cells, or PBMCs; the material itself was cDNA or gDNA.

Notes on this clone: A junction end diverges from the germline sequence, so it may reflect a read error.

The authors' processing: Nucleated cell counts were estimated from reference gene primer amplification. Clones were read by immunoSEQ multiplex PCR, and TCRdb kept only the in-frame ones, dropping some. V, J and clone size were drawn from that table, and D and trimming were deduced from the DNA. The data contain some 260,000 clones, 80% to 90% of them singletons. This sequence was found in a woman in her 70s with COVID-19, enrolled during active disease. The sequenced sample was peripheral blood.

This chain's CDR3 is CASGLVHQGMNF. In nucleotides, the CDR3 is TGTGCTAGTGGTTTGGTACATCAGGGTATGAACTTC. The gene calls are TRBV12-5 and TRBJ2-7; tentatively, D is TRBD1 (5 bases). CDR3 length: 12 residues. The V gene's germline CDR1 is LGHNT and CDR2 FRNRAP.